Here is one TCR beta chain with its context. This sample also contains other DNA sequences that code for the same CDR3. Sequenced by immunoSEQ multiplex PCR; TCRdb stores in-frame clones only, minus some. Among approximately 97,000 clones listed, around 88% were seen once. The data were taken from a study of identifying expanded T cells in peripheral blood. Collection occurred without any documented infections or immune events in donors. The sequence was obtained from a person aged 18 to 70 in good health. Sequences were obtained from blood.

The DNA of the CDR3 is TGTGCCAGCAGCTTAGCGGGCGGGGCGTACGAGCAGTACTTC. Translated: CASSLAGGAYEQYF. This chain joins TRBV7-9 and TRBJ2-7; possible D gene TRBD2, 6 bases. Looked up from germline, CDR1 is SEHNR and CDR2 is FQNEAQ (reference sequence). V was shortened by 0 bases and J by 4 bases, with 10 bases between the two germline ends. The CDR3 has 14 residues.